This T cell receptor beta chain was captured in a study of patients and donors after allogeneic stem cell transplantation. V was clipped by 0 bases and J by 0 bases, with 14 bases between them. The germline gives CDR1 MNHEY, CDR2 SVGAGI. This CDR3 region has 17 residues. This clonotype was picked up a small number of times. Via MiXCR, TCRdb re-called the RT-PCR reads, giving one row per CDR3 protein. Here the sample spans roughly 880,000 distinct CDR3 sequences, more than 15% being singletons. The chain carries TRBV6-5 and TRBJ1-1; maybe TRBD1 (5 bases). Sequencing was carried out using blood, either unsorted or a sorted T cell fraction (not recorded which). The sequence was collected from a human donor who was either an allogeneic HSCT recipient or a stem cell or donor lymphocyte infusion donor (not recorded which). It is not recorded whose cells these are; they may come from a transplant donor. The CDR3 sequence: CASSYSINYRMNTEAFF. The CDR3 DNA reads TGTGCCAGCAGTTACTCGATTAACTACAGGATGAACACTGAAGCTTTCTTT.